Listed below are T cell receptor beta chains from one sample, sequenced in a study of cytomegalovirus exposure and HLA in healthy donors. Libraries were prepared by immunoSEQ multiplex PCR; TCRdb keeps only in-frame clonotypes and omits some of them. The table shows under 200,000 clones, with 75% to 80% occurring only once. Specimen: PBMCs. All receptors come from a woman between 25 and 40 years old in good health and CMV-seropositive. CDR3s include the opening cysteine and the closing phenylalanine or tryptophan. Fields, in order: clone size, D gene, J gene, V gene, CDR3 DNA, CDR3 protein. A D gene is named only where the DNA matches it firmly. Clone size appears in some rows only: once, few, many, or a class for an expanded clone.

. . TRBJ1-1 TRBV9 TGTGCCAGCAGCTTTACAGGGCTCACTGAAGCTTTCTTT CASSFTGLTEAFF
once TRBD1 TRBJ1-4 TRBV30 TGTGCCTGGAGTGTAGAGGAGTGGGGACAGGAGGGAAAACTGTTTTTT CAWSVEEWGQEGKLFF
. . TRBJ2-7 TRBV7-2 TGTGCCAGCAGCTTAGCGGGCAGATACGAGCAGTACTTC CASSLAGRYEQYF
. TRBD2 TRBJ2-7 TRBV6-6 TGTGCCAGCAGTCGCCCCGGGACTAGCGGCTACGAGCAGTACTTC CASSRPGTSGYEQYF
. . TRBJ1-1 TRBV5-1 TGCGCCAGCAGCTTGGTGCCCTCGGGGGACACTGAAGCTTTCTTT CASSLVPSGDTEAFF
few TRBD1 TRBJ2-1 TRBV9 TGTGCCAGCAGCGCCGGGACAGTTTACAATGAGCAGTTCTTC CASSAGTVYNEQFF
. . TRBJ2-3 TRBV2 TGTGCCAGCAGTGAAGACGAGGAAGATACGCAGTATTTT CASSEDEEDTQYF
. TRBD1 TRBJ2-7 TRBV29-1 TGCAGCGTTAACGTCCCTTACAGGGGTGAGCAGTACTTC CSVNVPYRGEQYF
. TRBD2 TRBJ2-1 TRBV5-4 TGTGCCAGCAGCTTACTAGCGGGGGGGGCCAATGAGCAGTTCTTC CASSLLAGGANEQFF
few . TRBJ1-2 TRBV12-5 TGTGCTAGTGGTTTGGACGCGAAATATGGCTACACCTTC CASGLDAKYGYTF
. . TRBJ2-5 TRBV30 TGTGCCTGGAGACGGGGGCAAGAGACCCAGTACTTC CAWRRGQETQYF
. . TRBJ1-2 TRBV6-5 TGTGCCAGCAGTTACTCGAGGCGGGGGGTCTATGGCTACACCTTC CASSYSRRGVYGYTF
. TRBD2 TRBJ2-1 TRBV9 TGTGCCAGTGAGCCTGGGAGGACTAGCGAGTACAATGAGCAGTTCTTC CASEPGRTSEYNEQFF
. . TRBJ2-5 TRBV29-1 TGCAGCGTTGCACAGGTTCAAGAGACCCAGTACTTC CSVAQVQETQYF
. . TRBJ2-1 TRBV4-1 TGCGCCAGCAGCCGCGGAGCCTCAAGGGGAAGCTCCTACAATGAGCAGTTCTTC CASSRGASRGSSYNEQFF
. TRBD1 TRBJ1-5 TRBV6-5 TGTGCCAGCAGCACGGACAGGGATCAGCCCCAGCATTTT CASSTDRDQPQHF
. . TRBJ1-1 TRBV27 TGTGCCAGCAGTTTTGAGTGGGCTGGCACTGAAGCTTTCTTT CASSFEWAGTEAFF
. TRBD2 TRBJ2-2 TRBV6-4 TGTGCCAGCAGTGAGTTGACTAGCTGGGACACCGGGGAGCTGTTTTTT CASSELTSWDTGELFF
. . TRBJ2-2 TRBV5-1 TGCGCCAGCCGCAGGGAGGTCGAGGAGCTGTTTTTT CASRREVEELFF
. . TRBJ1-1 TRBV5-4 TGTGCCAGCAGCTCGCGACGGAGATCTAGGAACACTGAAGCTTTCTTT CASSSRRRSRNTEAFF
few TRBD1 TRBJ2-1 TRBV28 TGTGCCAGCAGTCCCATCAAACAGGGGGCGCGTGTGGTTGAGCAGTTCTTC CASSPIKQGARVVEQFF
few . TRBJ2-5 TRBV7-7 TGTGCTAGCAGCTCAACAACTGGGGGGGAGACCCAGTACTTC CASSSTTGGETQYF
. . TRBJ1-4 TRBV7-8 TGTGCCAGCAGCACGCTGAGGGGACATAATGAAAAACTGTTTTTT CASSTLRGHNEKLFF
. . TRBJ1-1 TRBV11-2 TGTGCCAGCAGCCCCGACAGACTCAACACTGAAGCTTTCTTT CASSPDRLNTEAFF
. TRBD1 TRBJ1-2 TRBV5-1 TGCGCCAGCAGCATGCGGGACAGTTCTAACTATGGCTACACCTTC CASSMRDSSNYGYTF
. . TRBJ1-5 TRBV7-2 TGTGCCAGCAGCTGGACACATAGCAATCAGCCCCAGCATTTT CASSWTHSNQPQHF
once TRBD1 TRBJ2-5 TRBV28 TGTGCCAGCAGTTTCGTCAGGGGGTCCCAAGAGACCCAGTACTTC CASSFVRGSQETQYF
. TRBD1 TRBJ1-4 TRBV10-3 TGTGCCATCAGTCAAACCGGGACAGCTAATGAAAAACTGTTTTTT CAISQTGTANEKLFF
. . TRBJ1-1 TRBV27 TGTGCCAGCAGTTACCAGGGTCGTCTCGCTGAAGCTTTCTTT CASSYQGRLAEAFF
few . TRBJ1-6 TRBV11-2 TGTGCCAGCAGCCATGAAGCTAGTAAAAATTCACCCCTCCACTTT CASSHEASKNSPLHF
. . TRBJ1-1 TRBV29-1 TGCAGCGGAGGACATCTAGACACTGAAGCTTTCTTT CSGGHLDTEAFF
. TRBD1 TRBJ1-1 TRBV4-3 TGCGCCAGCAGCTTCCGGACAGGTTCCTTGGGCACTGAAGCTTTCTTT CASSFRTGSLGTEAFF
. TRBD1 TRBJ1-4 TRBV28 TGTGCCAGCAGTCCCTGGGACAGGGGAACAACTAATGAAAAACTGTTTTTT CASSPWDRGTTNEKLFF
. TRBD1 TRBJ1-2 TRBV7-2 TGTGCCAGCAGCGCGGACAGGGTCCCCGGCTACACCTTC CASSADRVPGYTF
. TRBD2 TRBJ2-1 TRBV9 TGTGCCAGCAGCGCCGCCCTAGCGGGAGGGCGGTTCAATGAGCAGTTCTTC CASSAALAGGRFNEQFF
. TRBD2 TRBJ2-1 TRBV7-2 TGTGCCAGCAGCTTAGCGCCTAGCGGGATAAACAATGAGCAGTTCTTC CASSLAPSGINNEQFF
. TRBD2 TRBJ2-7 TRBV2 TGTGCCAGTGGAGAACTGACTAGCGGGAGATACGAGCAGTACTTC CASGELTSGRYEQYF
once TRBD1 TRBJ2-3 TRBV9 TGTGCCAGCAGCGACGACAGGGTTTCAGATACGCAGTATTTT CASSDDRVSDTQYF
. . TRBJ2-7 TRBV19 TGTGCCACCCAAAGGCGGCAGGGTAATGAGCAGTACTTC CATQRRQGNEQYF
. . TRBJ2-3 TRBV10-1 TGCGCCAGCAGTGTGAGCGGCAGCGAGGCAGATACGCAGTATTTT CASSVSGSEADTQYF
. TRBD2 TRBJ2-3 TRBV6-4 TGTGCCAGCAGTGATGGCGGGGGGTCCACAGATACGCAGTATTTT CASSDGGGSTDTQYF
few TRBD2 TRBJ2-7 TRBV6-1 TGTGCCAGCAGCGCCGGGACTAGCGGGACCTACGAGCAGTACTTC CASSAGTSGTYEQYF
few . TRBJ1-5 TRBV19 TGTGCCACCTCCGTTCGGGATTACAATCAGCCCCAGCATTTT CATSVRDYNQPQHF
. . TRBJ2-1 TRBV2 TGTGCCAGCAGTGTCGGGAGAGCAACCTACAATGAGCAGTTCTTC CASSVGRATYNEQFF
. . TRBJ2-2 TRBV7-2 TGTGCCAGCAGCTTGACCGGCGGGAACACCGGGGAGCTGTTTTTT CASSLTGGNTGELFF
once TRBD1 TRBJ1-1 TRBV5-6 TGTGCCAGCAGCTGGGGACAGTACACTGAAGCTTTCTTT CASSWGQYTEAFF
. . TRBJ2-7 TRBV9 TGTGCCAGCAGCGTAAACCTGTACGGGGGCGAGCAGTACTTC CASSVNLYGGEQYF
. . TRBJ1-4 TRBV15 TGTGCCACCAGCAGAGCGGGGAGAGAAAAACTGTTTTTT CATSRAGREKLFF
. . TRBJ2-1 TRBV11-2 TGTGCCAGCAGCTCCCCGCGCAGGCTTAAGCAGTTCTTC CASSSPRRLKQFF
few TRBD2 TRBJ2-2 TRBV7-7 TGTGCTAGCAGCTTCTTAGCGGGAGGCTCGAACACCGGGGAGCTGTTTTTT CASSFLAGGSNTGELFF
. TRBD1 TRBJ2-2 TRBV30 TGTGCCTGGTCCACAGGGGGCGACACCGGGGAGCTGTTTTTT CAWSTGGDTGELFF
. TRBD2 TRBJ2-2 TRBV27 TGTGCCAGCAGGACGGGACTAGCGGTGAACACCGGGGAGCTGTTTTTT CASRTGLAVNTGELFF